This TCR beta chain was identified in a study of post-analysis software for immune sequencing data. Regarding the study as a whole: The study found TRBV5-6, TRBV5-1 and TRBV20-1 among several TRBV segments more frequent in patients than controls. Strong co-clustering by F measure linked samples that shared a preparation batch. Normalized Chao1 diversity in multiple sclerosis patients fell significantly below that of controls.

The TCR beta cDNA libraries contained unique molecular identifiers. Some 500,000 cDNA molecules were obtained from roughly 1 to 10 million T cells. TCRdb reprocessed the PCR reads with MiXCR, giving one entry per CDR3 protein. Of 150,000 or so distinct CDR3 sequences listed, roughly 34% were seen once; the top ten hold 25% to 35%. A word on this clonotype: Its antigen is unidentified.

The V end was cut by 0 bases, the J end by 7 bases, with 0 bases between. The germline V gene encodes CDR1 DFQATT and CDR2 SNEGSKA (reference sequence). The CDR3 length is 9 residues. The origin of this receptor is a girl between 10 and 17 years old with multiple sclerosis. The sequencing used blood, collected after autologous hematopoietic stem cell transplantation. The chain couples TRBV20-1 to TRBJ1-2; D gene unclear. The CDR3 DNA sequence: TGCAGTGCTAGAGATGGCTACACCTTC. Translating it yields CSARDGYTF.